This is a list of T cell receptor beta chains from one sample in a study of blood T cell repertoires in COVID-19. Sequenced by immunoSEQ multiplex PCR; TCRdb stores in-frame clones only, minus some. The sample consists of around 280,000 clones, around nine tenths of them appearing once. Sequencing was done on a sample of PBMCs or T cells enriched from blood (not recorded which). The receptor set was obtained from a woman aged 40 to 50 who had recovered from COVID-19. Each CDR3 is given with its conserved first and last residue. The D gene is left open where the match is weak. Clone size appears in some rows only: once, few, many, or a class for an expanded clone.

j_call clone_size v_call d_call cdr3_aa cdr3_nt
TRBJ2-3 . TRBV7-3 TRBD1 CASSLGDRGIDTQYF TGTGCCAGCAGCTTAGGGGACAGGGGCATAGATACGCAGTATTTT
TRBJ2-5 . TRBV5-4 . CASSPTGKVLQETQYF TGTGCCAGCAGCCCCACAGGGAAGGTTCTACAAGAGACCCAGTACTTC
TRBJ1-5 . TRBV28 . CASSSGNQPQHF TGTGCCAGCAGTTCGGGCAATCAGCCCCAGCATTTT
TRBJ1-1 . TRBV5-1 . CASSLAVGLAEAFF TGCGCCAGCAGCTTGGCCGTGGGGCTGGCTGAAGCTTTCTTT
TRBJ1-1 . TRBV18 TRBD1 CASSPQDRGIAFF TGTGCCAGCTCACCTCAGGACAGGGGGATAGCTTTCTTT
TRBJ2-1 few TRBV7-2 . CASSFDSYNEQFF TGTGCCAGCAGCTTCGACAGTTACAATGAGCAGTTCTTC
TRBJ2-7 . TRBV11-2 . CASRLGGSSYEQYF TGTGCCAGCAGACTAGGAGGTTCGAGCTACGAGCAGTACTTC
TRBJ2-7 . TRBV7-2 . CASSLGGAAPYEQYF TGTGCCAGCAGCTTAGGTGGGGCTGCCCCGTACGAGCAGTACTTC
TRBJ1-5 once TRBV28 . CASSLGGIISNQPQHF TGTGCCAGCAGTTTAGGGGGGATAATCAGCAATCAGCCCCAGCATTTT
TRBJ2-1 . TRBV7-2 . CASSLDSGMRNEQFF TGTGCCAGCAGCTTAGACTCCGGGATGCGGAATGAGCAGTTCTTC
TRBJ2-1 . TRBV3-1/TRBV3-2 TRBD1 CASSQDVGQVDEQFF TGTGCCAGCAGCCAAGACGTGGGACAGGTCGATGAGCAGTTCTTC
TRBJ1-2 . TRBV5-5 . CASSSTENYGYTF TGTGCCAGCAGCTCAACGGAGAACTATGGCTACACCTTC
TRBJ1-6 . TRBV11-1 . CASSYRNSPLHF TGTGCCAGCAGCTACAGGAATTCACCCCTCCACTTT
TRBJ1-1 . TRBV4-2 . CASSQVLVSEAFF TGTGCCAGCAGCCAAGTGCTAGTGTCTGAAGCTTTCTTT
TRBJ2-1 . TRBV9 . CASSVELDNEQFF TGTGCCAGCAGCGTGGAGTTGGACAATGAGCAGTTCTTC
TRBJ2-1 . TRBV7-2 . CASSLRFTGITSYNEQFF TGTGCCAGCAGCTTACGCTTCACCGGGATCACGTCCTACAATGAGCAGTTCTTC
TRBJ2-7 . TRBV7-2 TRBD2 CASSQSGLAVYEQYF TGTGCCAGCAGCCAAAGTGGGCTAGCGGTCTACGAGCAGTACTTC
TRBJ2-7 . TRBV7-3 TRBD1 CASSLTPSGTGGGEQYF TGTGCCAGCAGCTTAACTCCCTCCGGGACAGGGGGCGGCGAGCAGTACTTC
TRBJ1-1 . TRBV15 TRBD1 CATTTGVAPMNTEAFF TGTGCCACCACAACAGGGGTCGCTCCAATGAACACTGAAGCTTTCTTT
TRBJ2-1 . TRBV11-2 . CASSLLTGLNNEQFF TGTGCCAGCAGCTTACTTACGGGACTTAACAATGAGCAGTTCTTC
TRBJ1-2 once TRBV11-2 . CASSLVSDSNYGYTF TGTGCCAGCAGCCTTGTCTCGGACAGTAACTATGGCTACACCTTC
TRBJ2-1 . TRBV9 . CASSDTGASYNEQFF TGTGCCAGCAGCGATACAGGTGCTTCCTACAATGAGCAGTTCTTC
TRBJ2-2 . TRBV28 . CASSPTDRFTGELFF TGTGCCAGCAGTCCGACAGACAGGTTCACCGGGGAGCTGTTTTTT
TRBJ1-2 . TRBV7-9 TRBD1 CASSLGTGGKAF TGTGCCAGCAGCTTAGGGACAGGGGGGAAGGCCTTC
TRBJ2-1 once TRBV9 . CAIPLPRGRSYNEQFF TGTGCCATCCCACTTCCTAGGGGCCGCTCCTACAATGAGCAGTTCTTC
TRBJ1-2 . TRBV6-6 TRBD1 CASTAGGNYGYTF TGTGCCAGCACGGCAGGGGGGAACTATGGCTACACCTTC
TRBJ1-4 . TRBV18 TRBD1 CASSRGQGPTNEKLFF TGTGCCAGCTCAAGGGGACAGGGACCAACTAATGAAAAACTGTTTTTT
TRBJ2-7 . TRBV2 . CASTSWRTPSEQYF TGTGCCAGCACCTCTTGGAGGACCCCCAGCGAGCAGTACTTC
TRBJ2-1 . TRBV20-1 . CSAVGVYEQFF TGCAGTGCCGTAGGGGTGTATGAGCAGTTCTTC
TRBJ2-5 . TRBV5-1 TRBD2 CASSLWSGGGPTQETQYF TGCGCCAGCAGCCTTTGGTCCGGGGGGGGTCCTACCCAAGAGACCCAGTACTTC
TRBJ2-2 . TRBV27 TRBD2 CASSLLLGLAGPTGELFF TGTGCCAGCAGTTTATTGTTAGGGCTAGCGGGACCCACCGGGGAGCTGTTTTTT